This TCR beta chain was identified in a study of PD-1 blockade in classical Hodgkin lymphoma. Profiling relied on immunoSEQ multiplex PCR, and the TCRdb table lists in-frame clones only, not all of them. The profile shows 24,000 or so clones, approximately 70% of them singletons. Germline V gene sequence: CDR1 PRHDT, CDR2 FYEKMQ (reference sequence). V was clipped by 3 bases and J by 5 bases; unmatched bases: 6. The CDR3 loop spans 14 amino acids. Autologous stem cell transplantation was followed by relapse in every patient, and brentuximab vedotin exposure varied. This specimen consisted of peripheral blood mononuclear cells (PBMCs), obtained at baseline. This receptor was obtained from a human donor with classical Hodgkin lymphoma. The chain combines TRBV13 with TRBJ1-1; 7 bases map to TRBD1. The CDR3 region has the DNA TGTGCCAGCAGCTTGGGGACAGTAGGGACTGAAGCTTTCTTT. It is translated as CASSLGTVGTEAFF.